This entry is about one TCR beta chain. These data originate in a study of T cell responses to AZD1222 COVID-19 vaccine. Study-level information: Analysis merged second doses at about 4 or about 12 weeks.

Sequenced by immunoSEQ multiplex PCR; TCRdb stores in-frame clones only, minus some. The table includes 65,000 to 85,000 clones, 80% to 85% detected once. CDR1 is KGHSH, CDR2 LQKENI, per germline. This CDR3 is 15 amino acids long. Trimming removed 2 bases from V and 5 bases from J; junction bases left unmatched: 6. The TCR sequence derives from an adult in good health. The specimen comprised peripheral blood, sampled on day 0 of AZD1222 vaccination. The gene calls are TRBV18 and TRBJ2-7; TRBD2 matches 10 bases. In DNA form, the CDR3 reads TGTGCCAGCTCACCAAAGGCTAGCGGGAGTAACGAGCAGTACTTC. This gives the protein CASSPKASGSNEQYF.